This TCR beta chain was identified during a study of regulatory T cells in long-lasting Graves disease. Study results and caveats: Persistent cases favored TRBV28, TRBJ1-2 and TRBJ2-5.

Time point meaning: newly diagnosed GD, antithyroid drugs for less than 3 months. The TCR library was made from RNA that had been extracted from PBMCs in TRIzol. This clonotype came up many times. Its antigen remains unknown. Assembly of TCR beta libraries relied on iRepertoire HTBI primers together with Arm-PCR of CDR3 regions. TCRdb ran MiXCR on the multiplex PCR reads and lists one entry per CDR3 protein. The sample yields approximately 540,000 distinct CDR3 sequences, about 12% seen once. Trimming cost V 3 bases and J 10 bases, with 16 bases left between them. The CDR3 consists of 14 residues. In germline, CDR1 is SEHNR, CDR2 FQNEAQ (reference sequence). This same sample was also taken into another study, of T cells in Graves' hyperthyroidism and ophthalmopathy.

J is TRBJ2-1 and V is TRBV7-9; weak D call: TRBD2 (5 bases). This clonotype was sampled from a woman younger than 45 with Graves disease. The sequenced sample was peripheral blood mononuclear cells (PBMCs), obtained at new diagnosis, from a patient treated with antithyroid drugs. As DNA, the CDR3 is TGTGCCAGCAGCTTTCTGCGCGATGGAGGAGAGCAGTTCTTC. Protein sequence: CASSFLRDGGEQFF.